The 16 T cell receptor beta chains below come from one sample, sequenced in a study of T cells in tuberculosis. Sequenced by immunoSEQ multiplex PCR; TCRdb stores in-frame clones only, minus some. Here the sample spans fewer than 35,000 clones, roughly 88% being singletons. As to time point: new active TB diagnosis, blood taken before or within 7 days of starting treatment. The sample was PBMCs, taken at tuberculosis diagnosis. Receptors originate from an adult with tuberculosis.

This clone was counted a single time. This chain joins TRBV12-5 and TRBJ2-1, with D unclear. The germline V gene has CDR1 LGHNT and CDR2 FRNRAP. Trimming left V 1 base short and J 10 bases short, with 8 bases between. This CDR3 contains 12 residues. The CDR3 DNA reads TGTGCTAGTGGTTTGGACCTAGGAGAGCAGTTCTTC. Residues: CASGLDLGEQFF.

The rearrangement joins TRBV6-5 to TRBJ1-1, with TRBD1 as a possible D gene (5 bases). The germline CDR1 and CDR2 sequences are MNHEY and SVGAGI. The CDR3 runs 14 residues. V lost 6 bases and J 3 bases, leaving 14 bases between the germline ends. The CDR3 protein is CASSPGRGHTEAFF. The CDR3 DNA reads as TGTGCCAGCAGCCCAGGGAGGGGACACACTGAAGCTTTCTTT.

V gene TRBV5-6 combines with J gene TRBJ1-5; weak D call: TRBD1 (6 bases). In germline, CDR1 is SGHDT, CDR2 YYEEEE. The CDR3 length is 19 residues. V was pared by 2 bases and J by 0 bases, with 21 bases between. The DNA of the CDR3 is TGTGCCAGCAGCTTATCCCCCGCCCGACAGGCGGGTAGCAATCAGCCCCAGCATTTT. Encoded protein: CASSLSPARQAGSNQPQHF.

The rearrangement joins TRBV19 to TRBJ1-1; D gene uncertain. This CDR3 contains 16 residues. Trimming removed 5 bases at V and 0 bases at J, with 16 bases between. The V gene's germline CDR1 is LNHDA and CDR2 SQIVND (reference sequence). The CDR3 region is CASSFRRQFMNTEAFF. The CDR3 DNA reads as TGTGCCAGTAGTTTTAGGCGGCAGTTTATGAACACTGAAGCTTTCTTT.

The rearrangement uses TRBV5-1 and TRBJ1-1, with D possibly TRBD1 on 5 matching bases. The germline V gene has CDR1 SGHRS and CDR2 YFSETQ. The V gene lost 3 bases and the J gene lost 2 bases, with 14 bases spanning the gap. CDR3 length: 15 residues. The CDR3 reads CASSSPRGLNTEAFF. DNA of the CDR3: TGCGCCAGCAGCTCCCCACGGGGGTTAAACACTGAAGCTTTCTTT.

The chain combines TRBV19 with TRBJ2-7, with 7 bases aligning to TRBD1. CDR3 size: 14 residues. In germline, CDR1 is LNHDA, CDR2 SQIVND (reference sequence). The V segment lost 6 bases and the J segment 2 bases; nucleotides outside the gene matches: 7. CDR3 in DNA: TGTGCCAGTAGACCCGACAGGGCTGCCTACGAGCAGTACTTC. It is translated as CASRPDRAAYEQYF.

There are a few counts of this clone. The chain recombines TRBV27 with TRBJ1-5; D uncertain. The CDR3 is made up of 17 amino acids. Trimming removed 6 bases at V and 1 base at J, with 19 bases between. CDR1 and CDR2 from the germline V gene are MNHEY and SMNVEV (reference sequence). The CDR3: CASSPSRDPGSNQPQHF. The CDR3, as DNA: TGTGCCAGCAGCCCCTCGAGAGACCCGGGAAGCAATCAGCCCCAGCATTTT.

V usage is TRBV30 and J usage is TRBJ1-5; 9 nucleotides line up with TRBD1. Losses at the gene ends were 2 bases for V and 5 bases for J; bases not matched to a gene: 4. Germline CDR1 is GTSNPN and CDR2 is SVGIG (reference sequence). This CDR3 is 14 amino acids long. CDR3 coding DNA: TGTGCCTGGAGTCCCGGGACAGGGCATCAGCCCCAGCATTTT. Its translation is CAWSPGTGHQPQHF.

This sequence joins TRBV2 and TRBJ1-6, with D possibly TRBD1 on 6 matching bases. Trimming shortened V by 6 bases and J by 5 bases, and 14 bases separated the two germline ends. The CDR3 has 15 residues. CDR1 SNHLY and CDR2 FYNNEI come from the germline V gene. The CDR3 coding sequence is TGTGCCAGCAGGCTCCAGGGGCAGAATAATTCACCCCTCCACTTT. Its translation is CASRLQGQNNSPLHF.

This clone was detected only a few times. The chain combines TRBV2 with TRBJ2-1; D perhaps matches TRBD2 (6 bases). The germline CDR1 and CDR2 sequences are SNHLY and FYNNEI. Trimming shortened V by 2 bases and J by 6 bases, and 14 bases separated the two germline ends. The CDR3 consists of 15 residues. The CDR3 DNA reads as TGTGCCAGCAGTGAATTTACTAGCCCGTTCAATGAGCAGTTCTTC. Its protein is CASSEFTSPFNEQFF.

This clone was seen more than once but under ten times. The chain uses TRBV19 and TRBJ1-1; D perhaps matches TRBD1 (5 bases). Trimming removed 4 bases at V and 6 bases at J, with 9 bases between. This CDR3 has 12 amino acids. Per the germline V gene, CDR1 is LNHDA and CDR2 is SQIVND (reference sequence). The CDR3 bases are TGTGCCAGTAGTAGGTCAGGGCCTGAAGCTTTCTTT. This gives the protein CASSRSGPEAFF.

This chain uses TRBV15 with TRBJ2-7; D is possibly TRBD1 (5 bases). V was trimmed by 0 bases and J by 5 bases, leaving 14 bases between them. CDR1 is LNHNV, CDR2 YYDKDF, per germline (reference sequence). The CDR3 is 15 amino acids. CDR3: CATSRDGQGQDEQYF. In DNA, the CDR3 is TGTGCCACCAGCAGAGACGGTCAGGGTCAGGACGAGCAGTACTTC. Supplemented by reference TRBV15 and TRBJ2-7, the full variable domain reads DAMVIQNPRYQVTQFGKPVTLSCSQTLNHNVMYWYQQKSSQAPKLLFHYYDKDFNNEADTPDNFQSRRPNTSFCFLDIRSPGLGDTAMYLCATSRDGQGQDEQYFGPGTRLTVT.

The table lists this clone with a count of one. The chain joins TRBV6-4 to TRBJ2-2; unclear D gene. Trimming removed 3 bases from V and 8 bases from J, with 7 bases in between. Germline loops: CDR1 MRHNA, CDR2 SNTAGT. The CDR3 runs to 12 residues. CDR3 sequence reads: CASSEATGELFF. CDR3 nucleotide sequence: TGTGCCAGCAGTGAAGCCACGGGGGAGCTGTTTTTT.

This sequence joins TRBV11-2 and TRBJ2-5; 8 bases map to TRBD2. The CDR3 is 14 amino acids. From germline, CDR1 is SGHAT and CDR2 FQNNGV. Trimming took 8 bases from V and 1 from J; bases not matched to a gene: 6. Here the CDR3 reads CASHASGSQETQYF. CDR3 DNA: TGTGCCAGCCACGCTAGCGGGTCCCAAGAGACCCAGTACTTC.

V gene TRBV6-1 combines with J gene TRBJ2-3, with 8 bases identical to TRBD2. The CDR3 loop spans 14 amino acids. V lost 1 base to trimming and J lost 6 bases; unmatched junction nucleotides: 3. Per germline, CDR1 MNHNS and CDR2 SASEGT. In DNA form, the CDR3 reads TGTGCCAGCAGTGAAGGAGCGGGAGCCGATACGCAGTATTTT. It codes for CASSEGAGADTQYF.

The CDR3 region has the DNA TGTGCCAGCAGGCCGACAGGGGTCAATTCACCCCTCCACTTT. Its translation: CASRPTGVNSPLHF. The rearrangement joins TRBV28 to TRBJ1-6, with TRBD1 matching over 8 bases. The CDR3 is 14 amino acids. CDR1 is MDHEN, CDR2 SYDVKM, per germline. Trimming cost V 6 bases and J 7 bases; bases outside gene matches: 5.